This T cell receptor (beta chain) was observed in a study of T cell clonotyping in hematopoietic cell transplantation. For this clone: No antigen is known for it.

Overall study results and limits: CD4 and CD8 repertoire contributions could not be separated without sorting. Pathologically expanded recipient clonotypes increased progressively from day 30 to day 180 as diversity fell.

Described time point: recipient sample about 28 days before transplant, after cytoreduction. Method: immunoSEQ multiplex PCR; TCRdb's copy keeps in-frame clones and lacks some. Here the sample spans about 76,000 clones, 90% to 96% being singletons. This clonotype was obtained from a woman aged 45-60 years with acute myeloid leukemia. Some clones in this sample may be carry-over from other donors' samples. The source was peripheral blood mononuclear cells, collected before stem cell transplant.

The CDR3 here is CAWSLGGGPQPQHF. The CDR3 nucleotides read TGTGCCTGGAGTCTTGGCGGGGGACCTCAGCCCCAGCATTTT. This rearrangement joins TRBV30 to TRBJ1-5; possible D gene TRBD1, 5 bases. The V end was cut by 2 bases, the J end by 6 bases, with 14 bases between. CDR3 length: 14 amino acids. Per germline, CDR1 GTSNPN and CDR2 SVGIG (reference sequence). Drawing the rest from reference TRBV30 and TRBJ1-5, the complete variable domain is SQTIHQWPATLVQPVGSPLSLECTVEGTSNPNLYWYRQAAGRGLQLLFYSVGIGQISSEVPQNLSASRPQDRQFILSSKKLLLSDSGFYLCAWSLGGGPQPQHFGDGTRLSIL.